Listed below are T cell receptor beta chains from one sample, sequenced in a study of CXCR3-negative and CXCR3-positive naive CD8 T cells. Reanalyzing the 5' RACE reads, TCRdb keeps one entry per CDR3 protein, without DNA. The sample has tens of thousands of distinct CDR3 sequences. The specimen was memory CD8+ T cells from blood. These receptors were obtained from a human donor in good health. Some clones in this sample may be carry-over from other donors' samples. Both conserved end residues are part of each CDR3. The order of the fields is V gene, J gene, CDR3 protein.

>TRBV12-3/TRBV12-4|TRBJ2-5
CASSFNSGGPQETQYF
>TRBV5-5|TRBJ2-1
CASSLAGDRQFF
>TRBV20-1|TRBJ2-7
CSATNRRGADYEQYF
>TRBV12-3/TRBV12-4|TRBJ1-3
CASSLAGVSGNTIYF
>TRBV7-7|TRBJ2-2
CASSLGDGGELFF
>TRBV29-1|TRBJ2-1
CSAEGRAEYNEQFF
>TRBV7-3|TRBJ1-1
CASSLTGEAEAFF
>TRBV15|TRBJ2-1
CATKRGNSYNEQFF
>TRBV2|TRBJ2-5
CASSELGAQETQYF
>TRBV5-1|TRBJ2-5
CASSSPTSGGPPVGTQYF
>TRBV27|TRBJ2-3
CASSLRGTDTQYF
>TRBV30|TRBJ2-5
CAWSVYRDQETQYF
>TRBV12-3/TRBV12-4|TRBJ2-3
CASSPGVDTQYF
>TRBV12-3/TRBV12-4|TRBJ1-3
CASSSGTYVSGNTIYF
>TRBV3-1|TRBJ2-6
CASSPGTASVLTF
>TRBV4-3|TRBJ1-1
CASSQPPGLEAFF
>TRBV4-1|TRBJ1-1
CASSQAGAGGTEAFF
>TRBV28|TRBJ1-1
CASSLYGNTEAFF
>TRBV7-8|TRBJ2-7
CASSETGLDCEQYF
>TRBV10-2|TRBJ2-4
CASSDLAGENIQYF
>TRBV12-3/TRBV12-4|TRBJ2-7
CASSSLAGVSGSYEQYF
>TRBV5-1|TRBJ2-5
CASSLSQETQYF
>TRBV6-4|TRBJ2-1
CASSGTSGGYNEQFF
>TRBV25-1|TRBJ2-2
CASSALVAGEYTGELFF
>TRBV2|TRBJ1-5
CASSGNQPQHF
>TRBV7-9|TRBJ1-1
CASSLRRSTSLNTEAFF
>TRBV7-9|TRBJ2-5
CASSLGPSGVQETQYF
>TRBV7-8|TRBJ2-1
CASSLTTSGAYNEQFF
>TRBV7-2|TRBJ1-2
CASSLIGGTYGYTF
>TRBV6-5|TRBJ2-1
CASSYSAGGSDEQFF
>TRBV9|TRBJ2-1
CASSVGADEQFF
>TRBV5-1|TRBJ1-6
CASSLLGGSYNSPLHF
>TRBV29-1|TRBJ1-5
CSASGTDNQPQHF
>TRBV28|TRBJ2-7
CASTPPGGYEQYF
>TRBV7-2|TRBJ2-1
CASSPFTSGGYNEQFF
>TRBV5-1|TRBJ1-2
CASSLDSSYGYTF
>TRBV13|TRBJ1-2
CASSFRTLPDPNYGYTF
>TRBV12-3/TRBV12-4|TRBJ1-6
CAASRGESPLHF
>TRBV5-5|TRBJ2-5
CASRGEQETQYF
>TRBV27|TRBJ2-3
CASTPNMQATQYF
>TRBV29-1|TRBJ1-2
CSVRQVYGYTF
>TRBV9|TRBJ2-7
CASSVLEGREQYF
>TRBV20-1|TRBJ2-7
CSARTYRVTTDYEQYF
>TRBV20-1|TRBJ2-1
CSARVGTGDYNEQFF
>TRBV20-1|TRBJ2-7
CSARAAIGFSYEQYF
>TRBV7-9|TRBJ2-5
CASWGQAPETQYF
>TRBV6-2/TRBV6-3|TRBJ2-1
CASSYRGNEQFF
>TRBV28|TRBJ2-1
CASGLAGVGLDEQFF
>TRBV4-2|TRBJ2-2
CASSQSRGDPGELFF
>TRBV7-9|TRBJ2-7
CASSLVGGGAATYEQYF
>TRBV4-1|TRBJ1-2
CASSLSPREGNGYTF
>TRBV6-4|TRBJ2-3
CASSDWEGADTQYF
>TRBV5-1|TRBJ2-3
CASSAPTAGLDTQYF
>TRBV7-6|TRBJ1-1
CASSSPDMNTEAFF
>TRBV7-2|TRBJ2-3
CASSLVRETSTDTQYF